Each of the 30 T cell receptor beta chains below was sequenced from the same sample in a study of OX40 agonist ivuxolimab in advanced cancers. Clones were read by immunoSEQ multiplex PCR, and TCRdb kept only the in-frame ones, dropping some. The sample records over 50,000 clones, roughly 82% being singletons. This specimen consisted of CD4+ or CD8+ T cells sorted from blood, obtained in a trial of the OX40 agonist ivuxolimab. These receptors came from an adult with an advanced solid tumor such as melanoma, head and neck, liver or kidney cancer.

In this sample, this clone turned up once. This chain links TRBV7-3 with TRBJ2-3; 8 bases map to TRBD2. With V trimmed by 3 bases and J by 2 bases, 4 bases remained unmatched. Germline V gene data show CDR1 as SGHTA and CDR2 as FQGTGA. This CDR3 has 15 amino acids. CDR3 loop: CASSLTGGYTDTQYF. The CDR3 DNA is TGTGCCAGCAGCTTGACGGGGGGGTACACAGATACGCAGTATTTT.

This rearrangement joins TRBV7-3 to TRBJ2-7, with 12 positions matching TRBD2. CDR1 is SGHTA, CDR2 FQGTGA, per germline. The CDR3 covers 15 residues. J lost 5 bases, V lost 2 bases, and 4 bases had no gene match. CDR3 coding DNA: TGTGCCAGCAGCTTACTAGCGGGGGGGCCCCACGAGCAGTACTTC. It specifies CASSLLAGGPHEQYF.

The CDR3 nucleotides read TGTGCCAGCAGCCGTACCAGGGATGAGCAGTTCTTC. This codes for CASSRTRDEQFF. The chain is built from TRBV7-6 and TRBJ2-1, with a weak D call TRBD1 (5 bases). From germline, CDR1 is SGHVS and CDR2 FNYEAQ. Trimming left V 5 bases short and J 8 bases short, with 10 bases between. The CDR3 is 12 residues long.

The CDR3 DNA follows: TGTGCCATATACCGGGAGGCCCAGGGCGAGCAGTACTTC. Protein sequence: CAIYREAQGEQYF. The chain couples TRBV10-3 to TRBJ2-7; TRBD2 agrees at 7 bases. The germline V gene encodes CDR1 ENHRY and CDR2 SYGVKD. The V segment lost 9 bases and the J segment 6 bases; nucleotides outside the gene matches: 11. This CDR3 region has 13 residues.

The rearrangement joins TRBV28 to TRBJ2-7, with 8 bases matching TRBD1. Germline loops: CDR1 MDHEN, CDR2 SYDVKM. The J segment lost 3 bases and the V segment lost 6 bases, leaving 10 bases of the junction unmatched. The CDR3 loop spans 15 amino acids. CDR3 DNA: TGTGCCAGCAGACAAGAACAGGGGGTTGTCTACGAGCAGTACTTC. Protein product: CASRQEQGVVYEQYF.

V gene TRBV14 combines with J gene TRBJ2-5; D perhaps matches TRBD2 (6 bases). The V end lost 0 bases, the J end lost 1 base, and 9 bases lay between the germline ends. Germline lookup yields CDR1 SGHDN and CDR2 FVKESK. The length of the CDR3 is 15 residues. The CDR3 region has the DNA TGTGCCAGCAGCCAAGATCGCGGGACCCAAGAGACCCAGTACTTC. This encodes CASSQDRGTQETQYF.

Regarding this clone: Compared with germline, one end of the junction differs, possibly owing to a read error. The J gene is TRBJ2-2, the V gene TRBV7-7; D is unresolved. CDR1 is SSHAT, CDR2 FNYEAQ, per germline (reference sequence). The length of the CDR3 is 16 residues. The CDR3 DNA reads TGTGCTAGCAGCTTAGCCGCTGATGTTCGCACCGGGGAGCTGTTTTTT. Protein: CASSLAADVRTGELFF.

The table lists this clone with a count of one. The chain has TRBV4-3 and TRBJ1-6; 8 bases agree with TRBD1. Trimming at V came to 0 bases and at J to 8 bases, leaving 12 bases not matched to a gene. The CDR3 sequence is 18 residues long. The germline CDR1 and CDR2 sequences are LGHNA and YSLEER. The CDR3 sequence is CASSQDSSGGGSYSPLHF. In DNA form, the CDR3 reads TGCGCCAGCAGCCAAGATTCCTCAGGGGGCGGTTCATATTCACCCCTCCACTTT.

In this sample, this clone turned up once. This chain joins TRBV7-3 and TRBJ1-1; D not resolved. The CDR3 loop spans 14 amino acids. The V gene lost 5 bases and the J gene lost 3 bases, with 13 bases spanning the gap. Germline V CDR1 and CDR2: SGHTA, FQGTGA. The CDR3 DNA sequence: TGTGCCAGCAGCACACTAGGACGGGACACTGAAGCTTTCTTT. Translation gives CASSTLGRDTEAFF.

Points on this clone: Additional DNA sequences in this sample encode the identical CDR3. The chain carries TRBV7-9 and TRBJ2-3, with TRBD2 matching over 7 bases. The CDR3 length is 14 residues. V lost 4 bases and J lost 1; bases outside the gene matches: 2. Germline V gives CDR1 SEHNR, CDR2 FQNEAQ (reference sequence). The CDR3 DNA reads TGTGCCAGCAGCTCCAGCGGGGGCACAGATACGCAGTATTTT. Its protein product is CASSSSGGTDTQYF.

This clone was counted a single time. The chain is built from TRBV7-2 and TRBJ1-3, with 10 nucleotides matching TRBD1. This CDR3 is 16 amino acids long. In germline, CDR1 is SGHTA, CDR2 FQGNSA. Trimming at V came to 1 base and at J to 7 bases, leaving 7 bases not matched to a gene. The CDR3 DNA sequence: TGTGCCAGCAGCTTAGGACAGGGGGCCGATATCAACACCATATATTTT. It specifies CASSLGQGADINTIYF.

With regard to this clone: One end of the junction does not line up with germline, which may come from a read error. The rearrangement joins TRBV7-2 to TRBJ2-7; 12 positions agree with TRBD2. CDR1 is SGHTA and CDR2 is FQGNSA in the germline V gene. The CDR3 is 14 amino acids. The chain's CDR3 is CASSPGTSGPRGGF. In DNA form, the CDR3 reads TGTGCCAGCAGCCCCGGGACTAGCGGGCCGCGGGGGGGGTTC. Looking up the rest from reference TRBV7-2 and TRBJ2-7 gives the full variable domain: GAGVSQSPSNKVTEKGKDVELRCDPISGHTALYWYRQSLGQGLEFLIYFQGNSAPDKSGLPSDRFSAERTGGSVSTLTIQRTQQEDSAVYLCASSPGTSGPRGGFGPGTRLTVT.

This rearrangement joins TRBV6-5 to TRBJ1-2; D gene uncertain. Germline CDR1 is MNHEY and CDR2 is SVGAGI. V was shortened by 5 bases and J by 8 bases, with 15 bases between the two germline ends. The CDR3 is made up of 13 amino acids. CDR3 amino acids: CASSPRTYGGYTF. The CDR3, as DNA: TGTGCCAGCAGTCCGCGGACTTATGGGGGCTACACCTTC.

This clone was detected a few times. The chain employs TRBV4-1 and TRBJ1-2, with D unresolved. Between the trimmed V and J ends, which lost 1 base and 10 bases, there was a span of 16 bases. The CDR3 sequence is 14 residues long. CDR1 is MGHRA, CDR2 YSYEKL, per germline. This CDR3 reads CASSQGVFAVAYTF. CDR3 sequence (DNA): TGCGCCAGCAGCCAAGGTGTGTTCGCCGTAGCCTACACCTTC.

The gene calls are TRBV6-5 and TRBJ1-1, with TRBD1 matching 7 bases. CDR1 and CDR2 from the germline V gene are MNHEY and SVGAGI. The CDR3 extends over 14 amino acids. The V and J ends lost 6 bases and 6 bases, in that order; junction bases with no gene match: 10. CDR3 loop: CASSLQGGRPEAFF. The CDR3 nucleotides read TGTGCCAGCAGCCTCCAGGGGGGAAGACCTGAAGCTTTCTTT.

The genes are TRBV7-3 and TRBJ2-1, with TRBD1 identical over 9 bases. J was trimmed by 8 bases and V by 2 bases; bases with no gene match: 10. CDR3 length: 16 residues. CDR1 is SGHTA and CDR2 is FQGTGA in the germline V gene. CDR3 sequence reads: CASSLQPGQGAYEQFF. For the CDR3, the DNA is TGTGCCAGCAGCTTACAGCCGGGACAGGGCGCGTATGAGCAGTTCTTC.

This clone was recorded a few times. The V and J genes are TRBV14 and TRBJ2-5; D remains ambiguous. There are 14 residues in the CDR3. V was cut by 5 bases and J by 3 bases, with 13 bases left in between. Germline V gene lookup returns CDR1 SGHDN and CDR2 FVKESK. Here the CDR3 reads CASSSLGGKETQYF. The DNA for the CDR3 is TGTGCCAGCAGCAGCTTGGGCGGAAAAGAGACCCAGTACTTC.

The V call is TRBV30, the J call TRBJ2-3; 7 nucleotides line up with TRBD2. The CDR3 sequence is 14 residues long. The V gene's germline CDR1 is GTSNPN and CDR2 SVGIG (reference sequence). Germline trimming cut 4 bases from V and 1 base from J; bases unmatched to any gene: 5. CDR3 nucleotide sequence: TGTGCCTGGACCCCGGGACTACGCACAGATACGCAGTATTTT. It codes for CAWTPGLRTDTQYF.

The chain carries TRBV10-3 and TRBJ2-3; TRBD2 agrees at 8 bases. The germline CDR1 and CDR2 sequences are ENHRY and SYGVKD. The CDR3 has 17 amino acids. V was clipped by 2 bases and J by 5 bases; unmatched bases: 12. CDR3 sequence reads: CAISEPRQRGGIDTQYF. The CDR3 DNA is TGTGCCATCAGTGAGCCCCGGCAACGGGGGGGCATAGATACGCAGTATTTT.

The chain carries TRBV28 and TRBJ2-4, with a tentative D call TRBD2 (6 bases). The CDR3 runs to 17 residues. Between the trimmed V and J ends, which lost 6 bases and 0 bases, there was a span of 18 bases. Germline V gives CDR1 MDHEN, CDR2 SYDVKM. This CDR3 is CASSRPNGGKAKNIQYF. CDR3 bases: TGTGCCAGCAGCCGACCTAATGGGGGGAAAGCCAAAAACATTCAGTACTTC.

This chain uses TRBV11-3 with TRBJ1-1; D unclear. Germline assignment: CDR1 SGHNT and CDR2 YENEEA. The CDR3 extends over 16 amino acids. Trimming cost V 1 base and J 5 bases, with 17 bases left between them. CDR3 nucleotide sequence: TGTGCCAGCAGCTTAGCCGCGGACGGTTTTTTAACTGAAGCTTTCTTT. It codes for CASSLAADGFLTEAFF.

This chain joins TRBV19 and TRBJ2-5, with D perhaps matching TRBD2 (6 bases). Germline V CDR1 and CDR2: LNHDA, SQIVND (reference sequence). The CDR3 spans 14 residues. The ends were cut back, 5 bases at V and 0 bases at J, with 10 bases in the middle. CDR3 sequence reads: CASSAGLHQETQYF. The CDR3 DNA follows: TGTGCCAGTAGTGCGGGACTGCACCAAGAGACCCAGTACTTC.

The V gene is TRBV5-1, the J gene TRBJ2-7, with 8 nucleotides matching TRBD2. The J segment lost 3 bases and the V segment lost 0 bases, leaving 2 bases of the junction unmatched. CDR3 length: 14 amino acids. The V gene's germline CDR1 is SGHRS and CDR2 YFSETQ. CDR3 residues: CASSLELADYEQYF. The CDR3 nucleotides read TGCGCCAGCAGCTTGGAACTAGCGGACTACGAGCAGTACTTC.

The chain couples TRBV19 to TRBJ1-5; D unclear. Trimming shortened V by 9 bases and J by 3 bases, and 18 bases separated the two germline ends. Germline V gene data show CDR1 as LNHDA and CDR2 as SQIVND (reference sequence). The CDR3 consists of 15 residues. In DNA, the CDR3 is TGTGCCAGCACCGGATCAGGAACACTCAATCAGCCCCAGCATTTT. Encoded protein: CASTGSGTLNQPQHF.

The V gene is TRBV7-9, the J gene TRBJ1-2; D remains ambiguous. Trimming took off 5 bases at V and 1 base at J, with 17 bases between the two ends. This CDR3 contains 16 residues. Germline V gene sequence: CDR1 SEHNR, CDR2 FQNEAQ (reference sequence). DNA of the CDR3: TGTGCCAGCAGCCGCAGTAGCAGCTACGATAACTATGGCTACACCTTC. Residues: CASSRSSSYDNYGYTF.

The genes are TRBV4-2 and TRBJ2-1, with 8 bases fitting TRBD2. V dropped 4 bases and J dropped 4; count of bases not matched to a gene: 9. Germline V gene sequence: CDR1 LGHNA, CDR2 YNFKEQ. This CDR3 is built from 16 residues. This chain's CDR3 is CASSPRRGANYNEQFF. The DNA for the CDR3 is TGTGCCAGCAGCCCCAGGCGGGGGGCCAATTACAATGAGCAGTTCTTC.

The chain has TRBV7-8 and TRBJ2-1, with 14 bases identical to TRBD2. Germline values: CDR1 SGHVS, CDR2 FQNEAQ. The V segment lost 5 bases and the J segment 10 bases; nucleotides outside the gene matches: 13. The CDR3 covers 17 residues. The CDR3 region is CASSRSPGLAGAREQFF. The CDR3 DNA reads TGTGCCAGCAGCCGCTCCCCGGGACTAGCGGGGGCTAGGGAGCAGTTCTTC.

V usage is TRBV27 and J usage is TRBJ2-2, with D unresolved. Germline-derived CDR1 and CDR2 are MNHEY and SMNVEV (reference sequence). V gave up 3 bases and J gave up 7 bases, with 6 bases separating them. CDR3 length: 12 residues. In DNA, the CDR3 is TGTGCCAGCAGTTTCCAAGGCGGGGAGCTGTTTTTT. Translated: CASSFQGGELFF.

The chain employs TRBV5-5 and TRBJ2-5; D gene ambiguous. Trimming cost V 0 bases and J 1 base, with 10 bases left between them. The germline V gene encodes CDR1 SGHKS and CDR2 YYEKEE (reference sequence). The CDR3 is made up of 15 amino acids. The CDR3 is CASSLAVTIQETQYF. The CDR3 nucleotides are TGTGCCAGCAGCTTGGCGGTTACGATCCAAGAGACCCAGTACTTC.

The chain uses TRBV5-1 and TRBJ2-7; D possibly matches TRBD1 or TRBD2 (5 bases each). This CDR3 comprises 14 residues. The V gene's germline CDR1 is SGHRS and CDR2 YFSETQ. The V and J ends lost 0 bases and 4 bases respectively, with 11 bases between them. The CDR3 reads CASSLAAEGYEQYF. In DNA, the CDR3 is TGCGCCAGCAGCTTGGCGGCAGAGGGGTACGAGCAGTACTTC.